Listed below are T cell receptor beta chains from one sample, sequenced in a study of cytomegalovirus exposure and HLA in healthy donors. The repertoire was sequenced with immunoSEQ multiplex PCR; TCRdb's copy has only in-frame clones and lacks some. The sample carries 120,000 or so clones, roughly 15% recorded once. Sequencing was done on a sample of PBMCs. Receptor source: a woman in her late teens or twenties in good health and CMV-seronegative. The CDR3 runs from the conserved cysteine through the conserved F or W. A D gene is named only where the DNA matches it firmly. Size values are once, few and many counts, or a class for expanded clones, and some rows have none.

14	-	TRBV6-1	TRBD2	TRBJ2-7	TGTGCCAGCATTTTTACTAGCGGGGTCTACGAGCAGTACTTC	CASIFTSGVYEQYF
12	-	TRBV7-9	-	TRBJ2-1	TGTGCCAGCAGCACGGGGGTCAATGAGCAGTTCTTC	CASSTGVNEQFF
12	few	TRBV27	TRBD1	TRBJ1-2	TGTGCCAGCAGTTCATACAGGGGAGGCTACACCTTC	CASSSYRGGYTF
15	few	TRBV5-6	TRBD1	TRBJ2-7	TGTGCCAGCAGTTCCGGGACAGGGATAAGTTACGAGCAGTACTTC	CASSSGTGISYEQYF
12	few	TRBV18	TRBD1	TRBJ2-7	TGTGCCAGCACGGACAGGGGGCGGGAGCAGTACTTC	CASTDRGREQYF
14	few	TRBV5-6	-	TRBJ1-5	TGTGCCAGCAGCTTGCGGGGGGCTACTCAGCCCCAGCATTTT	CASSLRGATQPQHF
18	-	TRBV7-9	TRBD1	TRBJ1-6	TGTGCCAGCAGCTGGGGAGGACAGGGGAACTCCTATAATTCACCCCTCCACTTT	CASSWGGQGNSYNSPLHF
13	-	TRBV11-1	-	TRBJ1-1	TGTGCCAGCAGCCCAGAGACTAGGTCTGAAGCTTTCTTT	CASSPETRSEAFF
17	-	TRBV5-6	-	TRBJ2-3	TGTGCCAGCAGCCCCACCTCACGGGGTATTAGGTCAGATACGCAGTATTTT	CASSPTSRGIRSDTQYF
18	-	TRBV5-1	TRBD1	TRBJ2-6	TGCGCCAGCAGCTTGGTGGCCGATCAGGGGGCTGGGGCCAACGTCCTGACTTTC	CASSLVADQGAGANVLTF
14	-	TRBV27	TRBD2	TRBJ2-3	TGTGCCAGCACCTTGGGACTAAGCACAGATACGCAGTATTTT	CASTLGLSTDTQYF
18	few	TRBV7-9	TRBD2	TRBJ2-2	TGTGCCAGCAGCCCCACTAGCGGGAGGGCCAAAGGTGCCGGGGAGCTGTTTTTT	CASSPTSGRAKGAGELFF
14	few	TRBV7-9	-	TRBJ1-1	TGTGCCAGCAGCTGGGAGGGCGAGGGCACTGAAGCTTTCTTT	CASSWEGEGTEAFF
13	few	TRBV7-3	-	TRBJ2-1	TGTGCCAGCAGCGGGCAGACTAGTGGGATGCCGTTCTTC	CASSGQTSGMPFF
15	-	TRBV30	TRBD2	TRBJ2-2	TGTGCCTGGAGTGTCAGCGGGGTCGTCACCGGGGAGCTGTTTTTT	CAWSVSGVVTGELFF
15	few	TRBV5-1	TRBD2	TRBJ2-2	TGCGCCAGCAGCGGGACTACCTCGGACACCGGGGAGCTGTTTTTT	CASSGTTSDTGELFF
15	-	TRBV5-1	-	TRBJ2-3	TGCGCCAGCAGCTTGGAGGCGGTGAGCACAGATACGCAGTATTTT	CASSLEAVSTDTQYF
17	few	TRBV4-2	-	TRBJ2-2	TGTGCCAGCAGCCAAGACAGACAGGGACCGAGGGAGGTGGAGCTGTTTTTT	CASSQDRQGPREVELFF
16	few	TRBV7-7	-	TRBJ1-5	TGTGCTAGCAGCCCCAGAGGGCTCCCCTCGGGTCAGCCCCAGCATTTT	CASSPRGLPSGQPQHF
14	few	TRBV5-1	-	TRBJ2-3	TGCGCCAGCAGCCCTTCGCGGGGGCGGGATACGCAGTATTTT	CASSPSRGRDTQYF
16	-	TRBV7-8	-	TRBJ2-3	TGTGCCAGCAGCTTAGCGCGGGGACTCAGCACAGATACGCAGTATTTT	CASSLARGLSTDTQYF
15	few	TRBV6-4	TRBD1	TRBJ2-5	TGTGCCAGCAGTGCCGGGACAGGGGGCCAAGAGACCCAGTACTTC	CASSAGTGGQETQYF
16	few	TRBV10-3	-	TRBJ2-1	TGTGCCATCAGTGAGTCGGTCCTAAGCTCCTACAATGAGCAGTTCTTC	CAISESVLSSYNEQFF
14	-	TRBV28	-	TRBJ2-4	TGTGCCAGCAGTTTAGTCCAGGATCGGAACATTCAGTACTTC	CASSLVQDRNIQYF
16	-	TRBV11-2	-	TRBJ2-3	TGTGCCAGCAGCTTGGGGGGAGGTTCTAGCACAGATACGCAGTATTTT	CASSLGGGSSTDTQYF
12	-	TRBV7-9	TRBD2	TRBJ2-1	TGTGCCAGCAGCTACAGCGGGGCTGAGCAGTTCTTC	CASSYSGAEQFF
15	few	TRBV5-1	TRBD1	TRBJ1-6	TGCGCCAGCAGCTATTGGACAGGGATTAATTCACCCCTCCACTTT	CASSYWTGINSPLHF
19	-	TRBV4-3	-	TRBJ1-2	TGCGCCAGCAGCCAAGATAATCCCCCCTGGAGGGAGGTTCCCTATGGCTACACCTTC	CASSQDNPPWREVPYGYTF
16	-	TRBV5-1	-	TRBJ2-2	TGCGCCAGCAGCCCGGAGGCAGCCCCGGACACCGGGGAGCTGTTTTTT	CASSPEAAPDTGELFF
15	few	TRBV5-6	-	TRBJ2-7	TGTGCCAGCAGCTTGGCCTTGGCCAGGGGCTACGAGCAGTACTTC	CASSLALARGYEQYF
18	few	TRBV15	TRBD1	TRBJ1-1	TGTGCCACCAGCAGAGATGTTGGGGACAGGGGACCATTTACTGAAGCTTTCTTT	CATSRDVGDRGPFTEAFF
14	few	TRBV7-9	TRBD2	TRBJ2-2	TGTGCCAGCAGCGGGGGACTAGCGGACGGGGAGCTGTTTTTT	CASSGGLADGELFF
13	-	TRBV2	TRBD1	TRBJ2-7	TGTGCCAGTCTGGGACAGGGATCTTGGGAGCAGTACTTC	CASLGQGSWEQYF
14	few	TRBV2	-	TRBJ2-2	TGTGCCAGCCAGGCCCCTAGCAACACCGGGGAGCTGTTTTTT	CASQAPSNTGELFF
14	-	TRBV6-5	TRBD1	TRBJ2-1	TGTGCCAGCAGTCGTCTCGACAGGGGCTATGAGCAGTTCTTC	CASSRLDRGYEQFF
16	-	TRBV2	-	TRBJ2-3	TGTGCCAGCCCCCGAGGGCAGGGGCGTATCACAGATACGCAGTATTTT	CASPRGQGRITDTQYF
13	-	TRBV5-1	TRBD1	TRBJ2-7	TGCGCCAGCAGCTCTGGACAGGGTTACGAGCAGTACTTC	CASSSGQGYEQYF
13	-	TRBV9	-	TRBJ1-2	TGTGCCAGCAGATCCCAGGGGCCCTATGGCTACACCTTC	CASRSQGPYGYTF
14	few	TRBV5-1	-	TRBJ2-5	TGCGCCAGCAGCCCCGGGGGGCAGGCAGAGACCCAGTACTTC	CASSPGGQAETQYF
12	-	TRBV28	-	TRBJ1-1	TGTGCCAGCAGTTCTTCAGTTACTGAAGCTTTCTTT	CASSSSVTEAFF
17	few	TRBV5-1	TRBD2	TRBJ2-3	TGCGCCAGCAGCTTGGGACTAGCGGGGGGAACGGGCGATACGCAGTATTTT	CASSLGLAGGTGDTQYF
15	-	TRBV27	-	TRBJ1-5	TGTGCCAGCAGTCCCTTTTGGGGGCCCAATCAGCCCCAGCATTTT	CASSPFWGPNQPQHF
16	few	TRBV4-2	-	TRBJ2-6	TGTGCCAGCAGCCAAGATAGAGATCCTGGGGCCAACGTCCTGACTTTC	CASSQDRDPGANVLTF
15	few	TRBV9	TRBD1	TRBJ1-1	TGTGCCAGCAGCGCTCCGGGACAGGGGGGCACTGAAGCTTTCTTT	CASSAPGQGGTEAFF
15	-	TRBV9	TRBD2	TRBJ2-7	TGTGCCAGCAGCGCGCGACTAGCGGGAGCAGTCGAGCAGTACTTC	CASSARLAGAVEQYF
15	few	TRBV18	-	TRBJ2-1	TGTGCCAGCTCACCAGCCAGGGGAGCCTACAATGAGCAGTTCTTC	CASSPARGAYNEQFF
13	few	TRBV7-2	-	TRBJ1-2	TGTGCCAGCAGCTTACGACTTCAGTATGGCTACACCTTC	CASSLRLQYGYTF
13	few	TRBV10-3	-	TRBJ1-1	TGTGCCATCAGTCTTACAGGGAACACTGAAGCTTTCTTT	CAISLTGNTEAFF
14	-	TRBV10-3	TRBD2	TRBJ2-2	TGTGCCAGCCGTGGCGGGAGTGGGGACGGGGAGCTGTTTTTT	CASRGGSGDGELFF
11	-	TRBV4-1	-	TRBJ2-3	TGCGCCAGCAGCCGGCTAGATACGCAGTATTTT	CASSRLDTQYF
13	few	TRBV29-1	TRBD1	TRBJ2-1	TGCAGCGGTGACCGGGACAGCTACAATGAGCAGTTCTTC	CSGDRDSYNEQFF
13	few	TRBV10-1	TRBD2	TRBJ2-1	TGCGCCAGCCGAGCGGGACTCTCCAATGAGCAGTTCTTC	CASRAGLSNEQFF